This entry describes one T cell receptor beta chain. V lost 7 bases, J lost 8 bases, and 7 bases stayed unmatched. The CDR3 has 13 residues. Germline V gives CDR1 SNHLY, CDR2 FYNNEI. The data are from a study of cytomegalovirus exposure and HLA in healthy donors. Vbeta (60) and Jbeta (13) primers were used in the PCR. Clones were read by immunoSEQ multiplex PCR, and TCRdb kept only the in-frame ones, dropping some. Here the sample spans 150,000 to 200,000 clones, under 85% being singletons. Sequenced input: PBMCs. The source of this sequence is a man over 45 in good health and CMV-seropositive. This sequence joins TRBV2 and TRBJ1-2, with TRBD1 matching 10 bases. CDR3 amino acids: CASINDRGRGYTF. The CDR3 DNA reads TGTGCCAGCATTAACGACAGGGGGCGGGGCTACACCTTC.